This T cell receptor beta chain was retrieved from a study of CD8 T cells in ankylosing spondylitis. V was shortened by 7 bases and J by 8 bases, with 15 bases between the two germline ends. Germline V gene lookup returns CDR1 SQVTM and CDR2 ANQGSEA. CDR3 length equals 12 residues. General observations from the study: Clones linked to disease were reported to show significant enrichment in matched ankylosing spondylitis synovial fluid. Apparently characteristic of ankylosing spondylitis blood was a TCR beta motif (fewer than ten highly homologous variants).

Quantitative 5'-RACE with molecular barcodes produced the TCR beta libraries. Each CDR3 protein gets one entry after TCRdb re-called the 5' RACE reads with MiXCR. The sample consists of tens of thousands of distinct CDR3 sequences, about 6.2% of them appearing once. There are many counts of this clonotype. The antigen is not known. The rearrangement joins TRBV29-1 to TRBJ2-1; the D gene is possibly TRBD2 (6 bases). Specimen: synovial fluid, either unsorted or a sorted T cell fraction (not recorded which). The source of this sequence is a male donor with ankylosing spondylitis. CDR3 region: CSAMTSGYEQFF. CDR3 nucleotide sequence: TGCAGCGCAATGACTAGTGGGTATGAGCAGTTCTTC.